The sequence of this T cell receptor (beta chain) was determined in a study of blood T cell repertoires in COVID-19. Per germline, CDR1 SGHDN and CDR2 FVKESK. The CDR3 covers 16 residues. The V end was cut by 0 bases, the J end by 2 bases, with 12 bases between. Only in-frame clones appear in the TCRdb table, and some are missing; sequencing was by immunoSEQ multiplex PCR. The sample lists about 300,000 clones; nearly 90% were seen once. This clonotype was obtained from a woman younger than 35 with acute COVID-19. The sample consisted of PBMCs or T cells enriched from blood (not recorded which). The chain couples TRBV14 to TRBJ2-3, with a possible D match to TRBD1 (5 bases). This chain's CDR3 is CASSQDPAGSTDTQYF. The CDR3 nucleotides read TGTGCCAGCAGCCAAGATCCGGCAGGGTCCACAGATACGCAGTATTTT. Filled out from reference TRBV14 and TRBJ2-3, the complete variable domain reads EAGVTQFPSHSVIEKGQTVTLRCDPISGHDNLYWYRRVMGKEIKFLLHFVKESKQDESGMPNNRFLAERTGGTYSTLKVQPAELEDSGVYFCASSQDPAGSTDTQYFGPGTRLTVL.